The 27 T cell receptor beta chains below all came from one sample that was sequenced in a study of CD8 T cells in ankylosing spondylitis. MiXCR, applied by TCRdb to the 5' RACE reads, yields one record per CDR3 protein. The sample has 200,000 or so distinct CDR3 sequences; roughly 13% are singletons. Source material: blood, either unsorted or a sorted T cell fraction (not recorded which). The receptors originated from a female donor with ankylosing spondylitis or in good health (not recorded which).

In its sample, this clonotype was seen many times. The V and J genes are TRBV2 and TRBJ2-1; 9 bases are a match to TRBD2. Germline CDR1 SNHLY, CDR2 FYNNEI. The CDR3 totals 14 residues. V was clipped by 7 bases and J by 6 bases; unmatched bases: 7. CDR3 DNA sequence: TGTGCCAGCACCTTAGCGGGAGTAGGCAATGAGCAGTTCTTC. Protein product: CASTLAGVGNEQFF.

This clonotype was counted ten times or more. The V call is TRBV5-1, the J call TRBJ2-3; D perhaps matches TRBD1 (5 bases). The V gene's germline CDR1 is SGHRS and CDR2 YFSETQ. Trimming left V 1 base short and J 0 bases short, with 9 bases between. The CDR3 is 15 residues long. This CDR3 reads CASSLRGASTDTQYF. The CDR3 DNA reads as TGCGCCAGCAGCTTGAGGGGCGCCAGCACAGATACGCAGTATTTT.

This clonotype has more than one count but fewer than ten. This chain links TRBV2 with TRBJ1-1, with 11 bases lining up with TRBD1. With V trimmed by 6 bases and J by 7 bases, 4 bases remained unmatched. The CDR3 has 13 amino acids. The germline V gene encodes CDR1 SNHLY and CDR2 FYNNEI. In DNA form, the CDR3 reads TGTGCCAGCAGCGGGACAGGGGGGATTGAAGCTTTCTTT. It is translated as CASSGTGGIEAFF.

This clonotype showed up many times. The rearrangement links TRBV5-1 to TRBJ2-7, with 7 positions matching TRBD2. The CDR3 consists of 15 residues. Germline V gene data show CDR1 as SGHRS and CDR2 as YFSETQ. V gave up 5 bases and J gave up 5 bases; unmatched junction bases: 13. Written as DNA, the CDR3 is TGCGCCAGCAGGAGTTCAGGGACTACAACGAACGAGCAGTACTTC. This sequence encodes CASRSSGTTTNEQYF.

This clonotype was found many times. The rearrangement links TRBV13 to TRBJ2-7; a possible D gene is TRBD2 (5 bases). The CDR3 extends over 14 amino acids. CDR1 is PRHDT and CDR2 is FYEKMQ in the germline V gene (reference sequence). The V gene lost 1 base and the J gene lost 3 bases, with 10 bases spanning the gap. CDR3 in amino acids: CASSLASGNYEQYF. The CDR3 DNA follows: TGTGCCAGCAGCTTAGCTTCCGGGAACTACGAGCAGTACTTC.

The V gene is TRBV12-3 or TRBV12-4, the J gene TRBJ1-1; 11 nucleotides align to TRBD1. With 7 bases clipped from V and 0 bases from J, the junction kept 10 bases outside the gene matches. The CDR3 loop spans 17 amino acids. This CDR3 is CASTIGTGGAMNTEAFF. The CDR3 bases are TGTGCCAGCACCATCGGGACAGGGGGGGCCATGAACACTGAAGCTTTCTTT.

This clonotype came up once. The chain recombines TRBV7-7 with TRBJ2-3, with D maybe TRBD1 (6 bases). The CDR3 spans 13 residues. V was cut by 10 bases and J by 0 bases, with 11 bases left in between. Germline CDR1 and CDR2: SSHAT and FNYEAQ (reference sequence). The CDR3 is CATGTSSTDTQYF. CDR3 DNA sequence: TGTGCCACCGGGACATCTAGCACAGATACGCAGTATTTT.

This clonotype was seen at least ten times. The chain combines TRBV12-3 or TRBV12-4 with TRBJ1-1, with D unclear. The CDR3 extends over 13 amino acids. The V end lost 3 bases, the J end lost 4 bases, and 9 bases lay between the germline ends. The CDR3 loop reads CASSFLSITEAFF. The CDR3 DNA reads TGTGCCAGCAGTTTCCTATCCATCACTGAAGCTTTCTTT.

This clonotype came up many times. V gene TRBV3-1 combines with J gene TRBJ2-2; perhaps TRBD2 as D (6 bases). The CDR3 length is 15 residues. Germline assignment: CDR1 LGHDT and CDR2 YNNKEL (reference sequence). Trimming stripped 0 bases from V and 12 bases from J, with 17 bases between. The CDR3 DNA follows: TGTGCCAGCAGCCAAGACTTCCTAGCGTCAAGCAAGCTGTTTTTT. This codes for CASSQDFLASSKLFF.

The sample holds many counts of this clonotype. V and J are TRBV12-3 or TRBV12-4 and TRBJ2-7; 7 positions match TRBD1. The CDR3 loop spans 13 amino acids. V lost 5 bases and J lost 3; bases outside the gene matches: 4. CDR3 nucleotide sequence: TGTGCCAGCAGTATAGACAGGGTCTACGAGCAGTACTTC. Translating it yields CASSIDRVYEQYF.

There are many counts of this clonotype. V gene TRBV6-2 or TRBV6-3 combines with J gene TRBJ1-6; no definite D call. Germline assignment: CDR1 MNHEY and CDR2 SVGEGT. This CDR3 spans 13 amino acids. V lost 2 bases, J lost 10 bases, and 9 bases lay in between. The DNA of the CDR3 is TGTGCCAGCAGTTACCCAGGATCCTCACCCCTCCACTTT. It yields the protein CASSYPGSSPLHF.

This clonotype was detected a few times. The CDR3 loop reads CASSPSGRQPGELFF. As DNA, the CDR3 is TGTGCCAGCAGTCCTAGCGGGAGACAGCCCGGGGAGCTGTTTTTT. This rearrangement joins TRBV12-3 or TRBV12-4 to TRBJ2-2; 10 bases match TRBD2. With V trimmed by 5 bases and J by 6 bases, 6 bases remained unmatched. There are 15 residues in the CDR3.

This clonotype appeared a few times. The chain is built from TRBV7-2 and TRBJ2-7; 7 positions agree with TRBD1. The CDR3 extends over 15 amino acids. Germline CDR1 SGHTA, CDR2 FQGNSA. After removal of 1 base from V and 4 bases from J, the junction contained 7 bases not matched to a gene. In DNA, the CDR3 is TGTGCCAGCAGCTTAGGGGGACAGCCCTTGTACGAGCAGTACTTC. Amino acid sequence: CASSLGGQPLYEQYF.

This clonotype was detected many times. This chain uses TRBV10-3 with TRBJ1-2; D uncertain. The germline V and J ends were trimmed by 3 bases and 4 bases, with 6 bases remaining between them. This CDR3 comprises 12 residues. Germline assignment: CDR1 ENHRY and CDR2 SYGVKD. The chain's CDR3 is CAISDYIYGYTF. In nucleotides, the CDR3 is TGTGCCATCAGTGATTATATCTATGGCTACACCTTC.

This clonotype has more than one count but fewer than ten. It may be a read error: a sequence one base away is much more abundant. The genes are TRBV20-1 and TRBJ2-3, with D tentatively TRBD2 (5 bases). The CDR3 consists of 13 residues. The germline V gene has CDR1 DFQATT and CDR2 SNEGSKA (reference sequence). Trimming cost V 2 bases and J 0 bases, with 6 bases left between them. The CDR3 nucleotides read TGCAGTGCTAGATCGGGGAGCACAGATACGCAGTATTTT. This gives the protein CSARSGSTDTQYF.

This clonotype was counted many times. The chain uses TRBV10-3 and TRBJ2-2; TRBD1 aligns across 9 bases. This CDR3 has 15 amino acids. The junction had 1 base not matched to a gene; V was cut back by 0 bases and J by 5 bases. Per germline, CDR1 ENHRY and CDR2 SYGVKD. CDR3 coding DNA: TGTGCCATCAGTGAGTCGACAGGGGGAACCGGGGAGCTGTTTTTT. As protein: CAISESTGGTGELFF.

This clonotype showed up many times. The genes are TRBV7-9 and TRBJ2-7, with 13 nucleotides matching TRBD2. J lost 6 bases, V lost 7 bases, and 6 bases had no gene match. Germline V lookup: CDR1 SEHNR, CDR2 FQNEAQ (reference sequence). The CDR3 is 14 amino acids. CDR3: CASTRTSGSSEQYF. The CDR3 bases are TGTGCCAGCACCCGGACTAGCGGGAGTTCCGAGCAGTACTTC.

The chain is built from TRBV30 and TRBJ1-2, with a weak D call TRBD1 (5 bases). Germline CDR1 reads GTSNPN; CDR2 reads SVGIG (reference sequence). The CDR3 loop spans 14 amino acids. Trimming cost V 1 base and J 6 bases, with 15 bases left between them. The CDR3 spells CAWSDVTVMDGYTF. The CDR3 DNA reads as TGTGCCTGGAGTGACGTGACAGTTATGGATGGCTACACCTTC.

This clonotype came up many times. This rearrangement joins TRBV4-3 to TRBJ1-1; unclear D gene. The CDR3 has 15 residues. Germline values: CDR1 LGHNA, CDR2 YSLEER. Trimming removed 0 bases at V and 0 bases at J, with 8 bases between. CDR3 in DNA: TGCGCCAGCAGCCAAGATGGGCTCATGAACACTGAAGCTTTCTTT. It is translated as CASSQDGLMNTEAFF.

This clonotype was detected many times. V gene TRBV2 combines with J gene TRBJ1-1, with unresolved D. CDR3 length: 11 amino acids. From germline, CDR1 is SNHLY and CDR2 FYNNEI. Trimming took off 11 bases at V and 5 bases at J, with 12 bases between the two ends. The CDR3 protein is CALVLGTEAFF. The CDR3 nucleotides are TGTGCCCTCGTCCTTGGTACTGAAGCTTTCTTT.

The chain couples TRBV7-2 to TRBJ1-1; D uncertain. Trimming took off 1 base at V and 3 bases at J, with 15 bases between the two ends. The CDR3 extends over 16 amino acids. CDR1 is SGHTA, CDR2 FQGNSA, per germline. The CDR3 protein is CASSLGITSRDTEAFF. The CDR3 region has the DNA TGTGCCAGCAGCTTAGGCATTACCTCCCGGGACACTGAAGCTTTCTTT.

The chain recombines TRBV4-3 with TRBJ1-1, with D possibly being TRBD1 (5 bases). The ends were cut back, 1 base at V and 3 bases at J, with 9 bases in the middle. This CDR3 is 14 amino acids long. CDR1 is LGHNA, CDR2 YSLEER, per germline. The DNA of the CDR3 is TGCGCCAGCAGCCAAGTTCGAGGGGACACTGAAGCTTTCTTT. It translates to CASSQVRGDTEAFF.

In this sample, this clonotype turned up many times. The chain uses TRBV29-1 and TRBJ2-7, with D perhaps being TRBD1 or TRBD2 (5 bases each). The CDR3 loop spans 12 amino acids. Looked up from germline, CDR1 is SQVTM and CDR2 is ANQGSEA. Trimming stripped 6 bases from V and 2 bases from J, with 11 bases between. CDR3 bases: TGCAGCGTGGGGACGGATGCCTACGAGCAGTACTTC. Amino acids: CSVGTDAYEQYF.

This clonotype was recorded at least ten times. This rearrangement joins TRBV3-1 to TRBJ2-1, with D unresolved. V was trimmed by 0 bases and J by 2 bases, leaving 11 bases between them. CDR3 length: 16 residues. CDR1 and CDR2 (germline): LGHDT, YNNKEL (reference sequence). The CDR3 DNA sequence: TGTGCCAGCAGCCAAGATCAAAGTCGTGCCTACAATGAGCAGTTCTTC. Translation gives CASSQDQSRAYNEQFF.

This clonotype turned up a few times. This chain uses TRBV2 with TRBJ2-5; D unresolved. The CDR3 runs 14 residues. The germline V and J ends were trimmed by 2 bases and 2 bases, with 9 bases remaining between them. The germline V gene encodes CDR1 SNHLY and CDR2 FYNNEI. CDR3 nucleotide sequence: TGTGCCAGCAGTGAAAGGTCTTATCAAGAGACCCAGTACTTC. Its protein is CASSERSYQETQYF.

The V call is TRBV20-1, the J call TRBJ2-4; D possibly corresponds to TRBD1 (6 bases). Looked up from germline, CDR1 is DFQATT and CDR2 is SNEGSKA (reference sequence). Trimming cost V 6 bases and J 14 bases, with 14 bases left between them. The CDR3 has 10 residues. The CDR3 reads CSALDSSKYF. CDR3 nucleotide sequence: TGCAGTGCCCTGGACAGCTCCAAGTACTTC.

This clonotype was recorded at least ten times. The chain uses TRBV5-5 and TRBJ1-1, with a tentative D call TRBD1 (6 bases). The germline CDR1 and CDR2 sequences are SGHKS and YYEKEE (reference sequence). This CDR3 is built from 13 residues. The V and J ends lost 8 bases and 3 bases respectively, with 14 bases between them. CDR3 loop: CARGGTPDTEAFF. Written as DNA, the CDR3 is TGTGCCAGAGGGGGGACGCCCGACACTGAAGCTTTCTTT.